This TCR beta chain was documented in a study of T cell repertoires in cytomegalovirus infection. Overall study context: CMV epitopes in the study were HLA-C-restricted (recently identified) and HLA-B-restricted (well studied). Public signatures in TCR beta pointed to CMV infection and matching HLA type. General study results and limits: Cumulative frequency (of public TCR beta family members) identified carriers of CMV plus the relevant HLA. The ex vivo response was dominated by HLA-C-restricted CMV-specific TCR beta clonotypes.

TCRdb called the reads again in MiXCR, with one record for every CDR3 protein. The sample holds fewer than 900,000 distinct CDR3 sequences; roughly 29% are singletons and the top ten take around 13%. The CDR3 totals 14 residues. V was pared by 5 bases and J by 5 bases, with 15 bases between. The germline V gene encodes CDR1 MDHEN and CDR2 SYDVKM. This clonotype showed up just a few times. Its antigen is not identified. The sample was cultured CD8+ T cells from PBMCs, taken from culture after CMV antigen stimulation. This TCR derives from a human donor in good health (CMV status not recorded). Some clones in this sample may be carry-over from other donors' samples. V gene TRBV28 combines with J gene TRBJ2-5, with D possibly TRBD1 on 6 matching bases. The CDR3 DNA sequence: TGTGCCAGCAGTGCCAGGGATAGGGGGGAGACCCAGTACTTC. Translating gives CASSARDRGETQYF.